This TCR beta chain derives from a study of identical twins. cDNA molecules carried unique molecular identifiers, and template switching added a universal primer site. TCRdb independently ran MiXCR on the 5' RACE reads; one entry per CDR3 protein. Here the sample spans approximately 410,000 distinct CDR3 sequences, approximately 17% being singletons. The table lists this clonotype with a few counts. The antigen is not known. Study outcomes and limitations: Low generation probability was overrepresented in out-of-frame alpha sequences shared by twins. Analyses based on zero insertions could be partly confounded by invariant MAIT and iNKT cells. Interpretation of the results relied on cross-sectional statistical analysis and not on following the same donors.

Material: naive T cells sorted from blood. This clonotype was obtained from a man aged 45-65 years in good health.

The DNA for the CDR3 is TGCAGTGCTAGAGACCCTCAAGGACAGGAGTTCTACGAGCAGTACTTC. It encodes CSARDPQGQEFYEQYF. V and J are TRBV20-1 and TRBJ2-7, with TRBD1 identical over 7 bases. This CDR3 spans 16 amino acids. V shed 0 bases and J 3 bases; nucleotides not matched to a gene: 11. The germline V gene has CDR1 DFQATT and CDR2 SNEGSKA (reference sequence).